The clone carrying this T cell receptor (beta chain) appeared once. Seattle cases were enrolled at active infection and followed longitudinally. Methods used by the authors: For nucleated cells, counts were estimated from reference gene primer amplification. Clones were read by immunoSEQ multiplex PCR, and TCRdb kept only the in-frame ones, dropping some. The DNA gave D and trimming, while V, J and clone size come from that table. The data contain about 170,000 clones, roughly 82% of them singletons. The data originate from a study of blood T cell repertoires in COVID-19. Across the whole study: Both acute and convalescent COVID-19 samples were obtained from the United States, Italy and Spain. PBMCs, B-cell-depleted T cells, or T cells were the source of the cDNA or gDNA that made up the material.

Germline-derived CDR1 and CDR2 are SGHRS and YFSETQ. This CDR3 contains 14 residues. Losses at the gene ends were 1 base for V and 5 bases for J; bases not matched to a gene: 4. The material sequenced was peripheral blood. The V and J genes are TRBV5-1 and TRBJ1-2; 8 bases line up with TRBD1. The TCR was taken from a woman between 40 and 55 years old with COVID-19, enrolled during active disease. Here the CDR3 reads CASSLQGARYGYTF. In DNA, the CDR3 is TGCGCCAGCAGCTTGCAGGGGGCTCGGTATGGCTACACCTTC.